This paragraph covers one T cell receptor (beta chain) sequence. This sample was taken from a study of chemoradiotherapy in HPV16-positive cancers. Clones were read by immunoSEQ multiplex PCR, and TCRdb kept only the in-frame ones, dropping some. The data show around 30,000 clones, approximately 92% seen once. CDR3 length equals 15 residues. Trimming stripped 4 bases from V and 8 bases from J, with 20 bases between. Per germline, CDR1 LGHNA and CDR2 YNFKEQ. The specimen comprised blood, sampled from a patient who underwent chemoradiotherapy. The chain uses TRBV4-2 and TRBJ1-2; weak D call: TRBD1 (5 bases). This TCR came from a human donor with HPV-associated anogenital cancer. This chain's CDR3 is CASSPEVGQGDGYTF. The DNA of the CDR3 is TGTGCCAGCAGCCCTGAAGTAGGGCAGGGAGACGGCTACACCTTC.